Sequencing of this TCR beta chain was carried out in a study of blood T cell repertoires in COVID-19. About the research overall: PBMCs, B-cell-depleted T cells, or T cells provided the cDNA or gDNA that made up the material.

In the original processing: Amplified reference gene primers provided the basis for estimating nucleated cell counts. Repertoires were generated with immunoSEQ multiplex PCR, while TCRdb's copy carries only in-frame clones and drops some. The V and J calls and clone size are taken from that table; D and trimming were inferred from the DNA. The table has under 250,000 clones, approximately 84% seen once. After removal of 7 bases from V and 7 bases from J, the junction contained 15 bases not matched to a gene. CDR3 length: 15 residues. Germline loops: CDR1 MNHEY, CDR2 SVGAGI. Sequencing was carried out using peripheral blood. The rearrangement uses TRBV6-5 and TRBJ2-7; 8 positions match TRBD1. The source is a man in his fifties with active or convalescent COVID-19. The CDR3 sequence: CASITTGDVLGEQYF. For the CDR3, the DNA is TGTGCCAGCATAACGACAGGGGACGTCTTGGGGGAGCAGTACTTC.